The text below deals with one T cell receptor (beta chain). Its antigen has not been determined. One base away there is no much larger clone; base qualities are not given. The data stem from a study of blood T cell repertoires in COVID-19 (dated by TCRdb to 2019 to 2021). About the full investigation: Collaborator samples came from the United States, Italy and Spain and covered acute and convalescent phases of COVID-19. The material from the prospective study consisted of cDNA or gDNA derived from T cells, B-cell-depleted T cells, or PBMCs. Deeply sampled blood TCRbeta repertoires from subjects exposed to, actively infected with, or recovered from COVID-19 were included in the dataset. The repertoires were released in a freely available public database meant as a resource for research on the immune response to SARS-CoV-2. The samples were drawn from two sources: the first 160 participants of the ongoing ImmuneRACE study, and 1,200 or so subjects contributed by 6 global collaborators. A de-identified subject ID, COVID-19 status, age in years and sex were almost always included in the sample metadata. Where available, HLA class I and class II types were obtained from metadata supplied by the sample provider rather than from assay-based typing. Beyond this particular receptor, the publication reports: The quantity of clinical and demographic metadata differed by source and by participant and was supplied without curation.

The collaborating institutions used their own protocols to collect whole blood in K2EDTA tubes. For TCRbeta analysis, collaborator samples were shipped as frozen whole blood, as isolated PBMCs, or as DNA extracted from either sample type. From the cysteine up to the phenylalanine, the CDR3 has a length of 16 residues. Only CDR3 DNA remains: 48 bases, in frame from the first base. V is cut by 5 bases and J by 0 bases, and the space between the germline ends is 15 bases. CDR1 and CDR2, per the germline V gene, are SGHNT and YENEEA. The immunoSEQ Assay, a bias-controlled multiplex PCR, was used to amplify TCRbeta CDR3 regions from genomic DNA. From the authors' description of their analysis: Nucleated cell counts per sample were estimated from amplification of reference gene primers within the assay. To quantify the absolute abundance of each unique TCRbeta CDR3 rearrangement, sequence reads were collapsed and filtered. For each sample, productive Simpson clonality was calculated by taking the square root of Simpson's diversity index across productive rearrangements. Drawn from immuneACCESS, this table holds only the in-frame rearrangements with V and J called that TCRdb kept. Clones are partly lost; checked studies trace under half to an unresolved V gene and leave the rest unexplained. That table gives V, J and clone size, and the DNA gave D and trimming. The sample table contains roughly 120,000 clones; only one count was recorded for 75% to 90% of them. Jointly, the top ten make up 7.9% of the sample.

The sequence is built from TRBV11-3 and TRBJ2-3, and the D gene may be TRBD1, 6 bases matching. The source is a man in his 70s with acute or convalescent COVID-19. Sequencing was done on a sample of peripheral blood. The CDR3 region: CASSALSDRSTDTQYF. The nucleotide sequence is TGTGCCAGCAGCGCATTATCCGACAGGAGCACAGATACGCAGTATTTT.